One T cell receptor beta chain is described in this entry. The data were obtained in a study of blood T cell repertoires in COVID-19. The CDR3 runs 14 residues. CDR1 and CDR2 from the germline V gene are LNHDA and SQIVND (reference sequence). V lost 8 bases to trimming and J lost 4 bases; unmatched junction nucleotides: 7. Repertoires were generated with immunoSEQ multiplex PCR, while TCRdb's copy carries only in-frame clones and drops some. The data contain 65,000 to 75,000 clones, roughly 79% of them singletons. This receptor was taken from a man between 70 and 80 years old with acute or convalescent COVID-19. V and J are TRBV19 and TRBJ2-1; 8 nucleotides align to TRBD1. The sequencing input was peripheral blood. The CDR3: CASQPDRAYNEQFF. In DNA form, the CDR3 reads TGTGCCAGTCAACCGGACAGGGCTTACAATGAGCAGTTCTTC.